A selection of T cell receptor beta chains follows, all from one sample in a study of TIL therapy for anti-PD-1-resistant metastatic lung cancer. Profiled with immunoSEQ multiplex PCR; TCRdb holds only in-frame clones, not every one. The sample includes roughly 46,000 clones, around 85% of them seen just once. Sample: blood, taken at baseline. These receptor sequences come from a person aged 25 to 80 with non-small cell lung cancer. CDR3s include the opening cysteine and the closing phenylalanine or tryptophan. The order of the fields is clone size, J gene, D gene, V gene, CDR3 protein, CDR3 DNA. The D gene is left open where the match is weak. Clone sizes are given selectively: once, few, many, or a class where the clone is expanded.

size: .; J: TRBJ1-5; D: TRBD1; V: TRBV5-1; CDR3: CASSWGGTENQPQHF; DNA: TGCGCCAGCAGCTGGGGGGGGACAGAAAATCAGCCCCAGCATTTT
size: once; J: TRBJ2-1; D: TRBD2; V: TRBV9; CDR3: CASSPMAGGIINEQFF; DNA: TGTGCCAGCAGCCCCATGGCGGGGGGGATCATCAATGAGCAGTTCTTC
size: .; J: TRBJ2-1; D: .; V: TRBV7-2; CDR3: CASSRTRHNEQFF; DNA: TGTGCCAGCTCCCGGACTCGACACAATGAGCAGTTCTTC
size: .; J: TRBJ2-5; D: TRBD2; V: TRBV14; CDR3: CASALGAAGGETQYF; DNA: TGTGCCAGCGCCCTCGGGGCGGCCGGGGGGGAGACCCAGTACTTC
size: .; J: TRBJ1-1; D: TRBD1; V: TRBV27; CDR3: CASSSPRTGGNTEAFF; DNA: TGTGCCAGCAGTTCCCCCCGGACAGGGGGCAATACTGAAGCTTTCTTT
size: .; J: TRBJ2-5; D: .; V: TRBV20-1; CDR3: CSASPFTRMETQYF; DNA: TGCAGTGCTAGTCCCTTCACCCGAATGGAGACCCAGTACTTC
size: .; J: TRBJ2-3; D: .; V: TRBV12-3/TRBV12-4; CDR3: CASRRGATDTQYF; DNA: TGTGCCAGCAGGAGGGGGGCCACAGATACGCAGTATTTT
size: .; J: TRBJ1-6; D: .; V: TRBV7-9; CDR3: CASSTRTDSPLHF; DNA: TGTGCCAGCAGCACCCGGACAGATTCTCCCCTCCACTTT
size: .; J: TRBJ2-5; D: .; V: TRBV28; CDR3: CASSREVETQYF; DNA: TGTGCCAGCAGTAGAGAGGTAGAGACCCAGTACTTC
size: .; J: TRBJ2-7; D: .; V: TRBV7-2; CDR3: CASSSFGAGEEQYF; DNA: TGTGCCAGCAGCTCCTTCGGGGCAGGGGAGGAGCAGTACTTC
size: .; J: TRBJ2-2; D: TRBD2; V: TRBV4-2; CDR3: CASTPKIGAGGSIGELFF; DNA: TGTGCCAGCACCCCCAAGATTGGGGCGGGAGGGTCGATTGGGGAGCTGTTTTTT
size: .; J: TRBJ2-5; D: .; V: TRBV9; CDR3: CASSESQETQYF; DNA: TGTGCCAGCAGCGAATCCCAAGAGACCCAGTACTTC
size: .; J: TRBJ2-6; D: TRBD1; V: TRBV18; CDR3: CASSPGTGRSGANVLTF; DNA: TGTGCCAGCTCCCCCGGGACAGGGCGCTCTGGGGCCAACGTCCTGACTTTC
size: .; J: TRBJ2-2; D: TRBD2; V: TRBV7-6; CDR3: CASSRLAGFAGELFF; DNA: TGTGCCAGCAGTAGACTAGCGGGATTTGCCGGGGAGCTGTTTTTT
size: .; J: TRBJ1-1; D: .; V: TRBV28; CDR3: CASSGGNPEAFF; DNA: TGTGCCAGCAGTGGCGGGAACCCTGAAGCTTTCTTT
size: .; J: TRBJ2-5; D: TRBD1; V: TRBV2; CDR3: CAIGQARGTVETQYF; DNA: TGTGCCATAGGACAGGCCCGCGGAACGGTTGAGACCCAGTACTTC
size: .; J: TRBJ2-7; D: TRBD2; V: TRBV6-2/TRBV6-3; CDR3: CASSLLGLAGGSYEQYF; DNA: TGTGCCAGCAGCCTACTTGGACTAGCGGGAGGGAGCTACGAGCAGTACTTC
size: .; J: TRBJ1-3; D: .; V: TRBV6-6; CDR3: CASSFEGVGGNTIYF; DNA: TGTGCCAGCAGTTTCGAGGGGGTCGGTGGAAACACCATATATTTT
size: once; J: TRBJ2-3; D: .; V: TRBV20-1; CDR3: CSAGADTQYF; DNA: TGCAGTGCCGGAGCGGATACGCAGTATTTT
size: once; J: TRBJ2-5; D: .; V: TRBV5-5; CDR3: CASSPATGSETQYF; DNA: TGTGCCAGCAGCCCGGCGACAGGTTCCGAGACCCAGTACTTC
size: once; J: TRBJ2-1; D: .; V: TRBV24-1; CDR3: CATSDAPGGTSYNEQFF; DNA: TGTGCCACCAGTGATGCCCCGGGCGGGACTTCGTACAATGAGCAGTTCTTC
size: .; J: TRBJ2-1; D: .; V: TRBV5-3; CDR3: CARSVVDEQFF; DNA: TGTGCCAGAAGCGTAGTTGATGAGCAGTTCTTC
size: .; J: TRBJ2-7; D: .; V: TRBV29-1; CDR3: CSARTPRGYEQYF; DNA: TGCAGCGCCCGGACACCCAGGGGCTACGAGCAGTACTTC
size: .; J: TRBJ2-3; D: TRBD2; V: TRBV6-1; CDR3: CASSALAGGGDTQYF; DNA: TGTGCCAGCAGTGCCCTAGCGGGAGGAGGGGATACGCAGTATTTT
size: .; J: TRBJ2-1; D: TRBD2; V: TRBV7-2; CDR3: CASSLTSGSGHEQFF; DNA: TGTGCCAGCAGCCTAACTAGCGGGAGTGGCCATGAGCAGTTCTTC
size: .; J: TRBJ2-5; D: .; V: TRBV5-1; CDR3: CASSLGLGETQYF; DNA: TGCGCCAGCAGCTTGGGGTTAGGGGAGACCCAGTACTTC
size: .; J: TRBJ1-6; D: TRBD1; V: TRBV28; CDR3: CASREPRGGAKNSPLHF; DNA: TGTGCCAGCAGGGAACCCAGGGGGGGGGCGAAGAATTCACCCCTCCACTTT
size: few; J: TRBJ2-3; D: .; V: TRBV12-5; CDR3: CASGLDSTDTQYF; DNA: TGTGCTAGTGGTTTGGACAGCACAGATACGCAGTATTTT
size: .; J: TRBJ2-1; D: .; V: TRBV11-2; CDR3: CASSPQVGSRYNEQFF; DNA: TGTGCCAGCAGCCCCCAGGTTGGTTCCCGCTACAATGAGCAGTTCTTC
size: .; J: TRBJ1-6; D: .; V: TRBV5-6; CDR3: CASSLDGPNSPLHF; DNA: TGTGCCAGCAGCTTGGACGGGCCTAATTCACCCCTCCACTTT
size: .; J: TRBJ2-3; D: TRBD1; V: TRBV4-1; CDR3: CASSPTGGTFTDTQYF; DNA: TGCGCCAGCAGCCCCACAGGGGGAACTTTCACAGATACGCAGTATTTT
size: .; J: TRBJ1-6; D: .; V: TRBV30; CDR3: CAWSGQYNSPLHF; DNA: TGTGCCTGGAGTGGGCAGTATAATTCACCCCTCCACTTT
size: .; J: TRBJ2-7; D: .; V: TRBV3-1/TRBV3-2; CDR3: CASSPPGVYEQYF; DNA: TGTGCCAGCAGCCCCCCAGGGGTCTACGAGCAGTACTTC
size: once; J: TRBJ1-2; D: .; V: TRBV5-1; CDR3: CASSWDHYGYTF; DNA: TGCGCCAGCAGTTGGGATCACTATGGCTACACCTTC
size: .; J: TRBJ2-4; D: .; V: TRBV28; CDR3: CASSHQRAKNIQYF; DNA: TGTGCCAGCAGCCATCAAAGAGCCAAAAACATTCAGTACTTC